The clone carrying this T cell receptor (beta chain) was found once. Its cognate antigen is unknown. The method was immunoSEQ multiplex PCR; TCRdb's version includes in-frame clones alone and lacks a portion of them. Among 2 million to 2.5 million clones listed, approximately 93% were seen once. The record originates from a study of shared clonotypes between healthy human individuals. The study's findings and limits: A generally larger estimated richness was seen in naive subsets than in memory subsets. Naive CD4 clonotypes overlapped across a few donors at approximately 4.5%.

V lost 5 bases to trimming and J lost 4 bases; unmatched junction nucleotides: 14. Germline values: CDR1 SGHTA, CDR2 FQGNSA. The CDR3 has 17 amino acids. The gene calls are TRBV7-2 and TRBJ2-5; 9 bases fit TRBD2. Sequencing was carried out using naive CD4+ T cells from PBMCs. The subset is: CD45RA+ positively selected. The origin of this receptor is a man aged 18-30 years in good health. Some clones in this sample may be carry-over from other donors' samples. The CDR3 here is CASSTKLAGGRGETQYF. CDR3 DNA: TGTGCCAGCAGCACAAAGCTGGCGGGGGGGAGGGGAGAGACCCAGTACTTC.